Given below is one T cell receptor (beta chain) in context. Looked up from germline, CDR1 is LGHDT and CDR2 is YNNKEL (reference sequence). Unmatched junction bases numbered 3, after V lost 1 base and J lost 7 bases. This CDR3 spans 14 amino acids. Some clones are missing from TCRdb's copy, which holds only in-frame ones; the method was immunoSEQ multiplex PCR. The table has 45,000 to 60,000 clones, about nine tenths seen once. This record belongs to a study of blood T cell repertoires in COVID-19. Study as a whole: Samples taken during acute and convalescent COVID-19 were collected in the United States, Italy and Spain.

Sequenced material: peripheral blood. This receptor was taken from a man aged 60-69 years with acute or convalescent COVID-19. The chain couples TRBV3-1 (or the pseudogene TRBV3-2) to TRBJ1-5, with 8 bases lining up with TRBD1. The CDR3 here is CASSQGQGYQPQHF. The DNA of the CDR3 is TGTGCCAGCAGCCAAGGACAGGGGTACCAGCCCCAGCATTTT.